The sequence of this T cell receptor (beta chain) was determined in a study of Graves' ophthalmopathy and Graves' hyperthyroidism. CDR3 regions of TCR beta were amplified from RNA transcripts. RT-PCR was first run with HTBI primers, then multiplex PCR in a second round. TCRdb recomputed calls from the multiplex PCR reads with MiXCR, one row per CDR3 protein. The data show roughly 1.1 million distinct CDR3 sequences, 36% seen once. The receptor comes from an adult man with Graves' hyperthyroidism. The sequenced material came from peripheral blood or thyroid tissue (not recorded which).

Here the CDR3 reads CAISEGGGTQYF. In nucleotides, the CDR3 is TGTGCCATCAGTGAAGGCGGGGGGACCCAGTACTTC. The rearrangement links TRBV10-3 to TRBJ2-5; 7 bases line up with TRBD2. Unmatched junction bases numbered 2, after V lost 3 bases and J lost 7 bases. The CDR3 runs 12 residues. CDR1 ENHRY and CDR2 SYGVKD come from the germline V gene.